Each of the 21 T cell receptor beta chains below was sequenced from the same sample in a study of spatial heterogeneity in lung cancer (dated by TCRdb to the late 2010s). In the paper's terms, the time point label means: sample taken at primary tumor resection. The protocol used for the library was 5' RACE. Data came from a NextSeq 500. The public reads were reanalyzed by TCRdb: fastp trimming at Q25, MiXCR alignment, in-frame beta chains only. Every CDR3 protein is listed once, alongside the most common genes and DNA of its rows. In this sample the table shows 90,000 to 95,000 distinct CDR3 sequences, more than 10% of which occur a single time. The leading ten clones occupy about two fifths of the sample. Sequencing was performed on PBMCs, taken at surgery. The receptors were sampled from a male donor with early-stage non-small cell lung cancer.

The V call is TRBV27, the J call TRBJ1-5; 7 bases map to TRBD1. The CDR3 runs to 15 residues. CDR1 is MNHEY, CDR2 SMNVEV, per germline (reference sequence). V dropped 8 bases and J dropped 1; count of bases not matched to a gene: 8. The CDR3 protein is CASRPDRASNQPQHF. In DNA, the CDR3 is TGTGCCAGCCGGCCCGACAGGGCAAGCAATCAGCCCCAGCATTTT.

The V and J genes are TRBV6-2 or TRBV6-3 and TRBJ2-6; possibly TRBD1 for D (5 bases). This CDR3 has 16 amino acids. The germline V gene has CDR1 MNHEY and CDR2 SVGEGT. Between the trimmed V and J ends, which lost 6 bases and 3 bases, there was a span of 15 bases. The DNA for the CDR3 is TGTGCCAGCAGACAGGTTCCTGTCCGTGGGGCCAACGTCCTGACTTTC. Translating gives CASRQVPVRGANVLTF.

This clonotype was counted many times. The chain employs TRBV29-1 and TRBJ2-2; possibly TRBD1 for D (6 bases). CDR1 SQVTM and CDR2 ANQGSEA come from the germline V gene. Trimming cost V 3 bases and J 2 bases, with 10 bases left between them. The CDR3 totals 14 residues. CDR3 sequence: CSVDSRGNTGELFF. In DNA, the CDR3 is TGCAGCGTTGACTCCAGGGGAAACACCGGGGAGCTGTTTTTT.

This CDR3 is CATSRAGAGGPDTQYF. For the CDR3, the DNA is TGTGCCACCAGCAGAGCCGGGGCAGGGGGCCCAGATACGCAGTATTTT. The V and J genes are TRBV15 and TRBJ2-3; TRBD1 matches 8 bases. Trimming cost V 1 base and J 4 bases; bases outside gene matches: 7. The CDR3 has 16 residues. Germline V gene lookup returns CDR1 LNHNV and CDR2 YYDKDF (reference sequence).

This clonotype has a handful of counts. This chain uses TRBV6-1 with TRBJ2-1; D perhaps matches TRBD2 (6 bases). The length of the CDR3 is 14 residues. Trimming left V 7 bases short and J 7 bases short, with 17 bases between. Germline CDR1 MNHNS, CDR2 SASEGT. The DNA of the CDR3 is TGTGCCAGCATGGAACGGAGCCGGGGGAATGAGCAGTTCTTC. Translated, it gives CASMERSRGNEQFF.

This clonotype has more than one count but fewer than ten. The rearrangement links TRBV7-2 to TRBJ2-4; 8 positions agree with TRBD2. Germline V gene sequence: CDR1 SGHTA, CDR2 FQGNSA. The CDR3 length is 16 residues. V lost 5 bases and J lost 8; bases outside the gene matches: 14. The CDR3 region is CASSRSPHSAGDIQYF. The DNA for the CDR3 is TGTGCCAGCAGCCGATCCCCCCACTCAGCGGGGGACATTCAGTACTTC.

This clonotype was counted only a few times. This chain joins TRBV7-2 and TRBJ2-3, with D perhaps matching TRBD1 (6 bases). CDR1 SGHTA and CDR2 FQGNSA come from the germline V gene. The CDR3 contains 15 residues. Trimming cost V 3 bases and J 5 bases, with 15 bases left between them. CDR3 sequence (DNA): TGTGCCAGCAGCTTTAATCCAGGGGCGGTAGATACGCAGTATTTT. Its protein product is CASSFNPGAVDTQYF.

This clonotype occurred a few times. The chain links TRBV4-1 to TRBJ2-1; a weak D match, TRBD2 (5 bases). The CDR3 totals 15 residues. V was trimmed by 0 bases and J by 4 bases, leaving 10 bases between them. Germline lookup yields CDR1 MGHRA and CDR2 YSYEKL. CDR3 residues: CASSQEGVPYNEQFF. Here the CDR3 DNA reads TGCGCCAGCAGCCAAGAGGGAGTCCCTTACAATGAGCAGTTCTTC.

The chain joins TRBV6-2 or TRBV6-3 to TRBJ2-3; 7 nucleotides align to TRBD1. The CDR3 has 15 amino acids. CDR1 is MNHEY and CDR2 is SVGEGT in the germline V gene. Trimming at V came to 2 bases and at J to 6 bases, leaving 8 bases not matched to a gene. The CDR3 region is CASSYPRQGGDTQYF. Written as DNA, the CDR3 is TGTGCCAGCAGTTACCCTAGACAGGGCGGGGATACGCAGTATTTT.

Details on this clonotype: A much larger clone is a single base away; this may be a read error. V gene TRBV29-1 combines with J gene TRBJ2-4; D gene unclear. Germline V gene sequence: CDR1 SQVTM, CDR2 ANQGSEA. This CDR3 spans 13 amino acids. This CDR3 is CTGGRSDKNIQYF. CDR3 sequence (DNA): TGCACCGGCGGACGATCCGACAAAAACATTCAGTACTTC.

The CDR3 region has the DNA TGTGCCAGCAGACCAAGCACCCCACAGGGGTCCTACGAGCAGTACTTC. It is translated as CASRPSTPQGSYEQYF. This chain joins TRBV11-2 and TRBJ2-7; TRBD1 agrees at 7 bases. J lost 1 base, V lost 6 bases, and 12 bases had no gene match. Germline V lookup: CDR1 SGHAT, CDR2 FQNNGV. The CDR3 length is 16 residues.

At least ten counts were recorded for this clonotype. This chain links TRBV7-9 with TRBJ2-5; D is perhaps TRBD2 (5 bases). V was shortened by 3 bases and J by 5 bases, with 16 bases between the two germline ends. The CDR3 loop spans 15 amino acids. The germline V gene encodes CDR1 SEHNR and CDR2 FQNEAQ (reference sequence). In DNA form, the CDR3 reads TGTGCCAGCAGCTTCAGAGCAGGAGGTTCGGAGACCCAGTACTTC. As protein: CASSFRAGGSETQYF. Based on the CDR3 plus reference TRBV7-9 and TRBJ2-5, the full variable domain is DTGVSQNPRHKITKRGQNVTFRCDPISEHNRLYWYRQTLGQGPEFLTYFQNEAQLEKSRLLSDRFSAERPKGSFSTLEIQRTEQGDSAMYLCASSFRAGGSETQYFGPGTRLLVL.

The chain joins TRBV7-2 to TRBJ2-3, with 8 nucleotides matching TRBD1. The CDR3 extends over 16 amino acids. With V trimmed by 5 bases and J by 4 bases, 11 bases remained unmatched. CDR1 is SGHTA and CDR2 is FQGNSA in the germline V gene. CDR3 residues: CASSLLRDRSADTQYF. The CDR3, as DNA: TGTGCCAGCAGCCTACTCCGGGACAGGAGTGCAGATACGCAGTATTTT.

This rearrangement joins TRBV7-2 to TRBJ2-7; TRBD2 agrees at 7 bases. The junction had 20 bases not matched to a gene; V was cut back by 8 bases and J by 1 base. CDR1 and CDR2 from the germline V gene are SGHTA and FQGNSA. CDR3 length: 18 amino acids. DNA for the CDR3: TGTGCCAGCCCCAGAAGAGCGGGAATACTGAAGACTTCCTACGAGCAGTACTTC. Amino acid sequence: CASPRRAGILKTSYEQYF.

There are a few counts of this clonotype. The V call is TRBV12-3 or TRBV12-4, the J call TRBJ1-4; D gene uncertain. The V end lost 6 bases, the J end lost 4 bases, and 12 bases lay between the germline ends. The CDR3 totals 14 residues. The CDR3 reads CASRSTLSNEKLFF. The DNA for the CDR3 is TGTGCCAGCAGGTCGACCCTTAGTAATGAAAAACTGTTTTTT.

The chain recombines TRBV4-2 with TRBJ2-1, with 7 positions matching TRBD2. Germline CDR1 is LGHNA and CDR2 is YNFKEQ. The trim removed 0 bases at V and 6 bases at J, leaving 8 bases unmatched. CDR3 length equals 16 residues. CDR3 DNA: TGTGCCAGCAGCCAAGATTTTGGCGGGAGCGTCAATGAGCAGTTCTTC. It codes for CASSQDFGGSVNEQFF.

V and J are TRBV7-2 and TRBJ1-2; 10 bases agree with TRBD1. The germline V gene has CDR1 SGHTA and CDR2 FQGNSA. V shed 5 bases, J shed 3 bases, and the junction held 6 bases outside the gene matches. The CDR3 sequence is 15 residues long. CDR3 protein: CASSVDRGQYYGYTF. CDR3 bases: TGTGCCAGCAGCGTAGACAGGGGGCAATACTATGGCTACACCTTC.

This rearrangement joins TRBV9 to TRBJ1-2; no clear D gene. This CDR3 spans 15 amino acids. Trimming removed 0 bases from V and 4 bases from J, with 13 bases in between. Looked up from germline, CDR1 is SGDLS and CDR2 is YYNGEE. The CDR3 is CASSVEGGTLYGYTF. CDR3 sequence (DNA): TGTGCCAGCAGCGTAGAAGGAGGTACCCTCTATGGCTACACCTTC. The full variable domain, with the rest looked up from reference TRBV9 and TRBJ1-2, is DSGVTQTPKHLITATGQRVTLRCSPRSGDLSVYWYQQSLDQGLQFLIQYYNGEERAKGNILERFSAQQFPDLHSELNLSSLELGDSALYFCASSVEGGTLYGYTFGSGTRLTVV.

This clonotype was counted many times. The chain couples TRBV5-1 to TRBJ1-2; 8 bases fit TRBD1. Germline CDR1 and CDR2: SGHRS and YFSETQ. The CDR3 is 14 amino acids. V was pared by 1 base and J by 4 bases, with 3 bases of the junction left unmatched. The CDR3 sequence is CASSLSGGAYGYTF. Written as DNA, the CDR3 is TGCGCCAGCAGCTTGTCAGGGGGCGCCTATGGCTACACCTTC.

This clonotype was observed a handful of times. Germline is not matched at one junction end, which may reflect a read error. The J gene is TRBJ2-1, the V gene TRBV7-7, with 7 bases matching TRBD2. The CDR3 is 13 residues long. From germline, CDR1 is SSHAT and CDR2 FNYEAQ (reference sequence). The CDR3 region has the DNA TGTGCTAGCAGCTCGCCGGGGGGCAATGAGCAGTTCTTC. Translated: CASSSPGGNEQFF.

The table lists this clonotype with a count of one. The chain is built from TRBV5-1 and TRBJ2-2; D is possibly TRBD2 (5 bases). V dropped 4 bases and J dropped 4 bases, with 5 bases sitting between them. CDR1 is SGHRS, CDR2 YFSETQ, per germline. CDR3 length: 12 residues. CDR3 in DNA: TGCGCCAGCAGCGAGGGCACCGGGGAGCTGTTTTTT. Its protein is CASSEGTGELFF.